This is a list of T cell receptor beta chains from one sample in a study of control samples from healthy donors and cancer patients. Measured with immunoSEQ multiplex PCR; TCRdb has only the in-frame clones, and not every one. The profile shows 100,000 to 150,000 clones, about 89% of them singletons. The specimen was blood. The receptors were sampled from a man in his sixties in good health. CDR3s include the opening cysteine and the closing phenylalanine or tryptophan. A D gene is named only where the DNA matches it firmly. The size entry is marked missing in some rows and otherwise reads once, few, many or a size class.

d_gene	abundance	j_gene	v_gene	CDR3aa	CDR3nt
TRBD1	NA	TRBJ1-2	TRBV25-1	CASLGQGDYGYTF	TGTGCCAGTTTAGGACAGGGGGACTATGGCTACACCTTC
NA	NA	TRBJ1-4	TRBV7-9	CASSLEGLMNEKLFF	TGTGCCAGCAGCTTAGAGGGACTGATGAATGAAAAACTGTTTTTT
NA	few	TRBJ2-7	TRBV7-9	CASSRERYEQYF	TGTGCCAGCAGCCGTGAAAGATACGAGCAGTACTTC
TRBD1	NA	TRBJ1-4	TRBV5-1	CASSLDGTGSGKLFF	TGCGCCAGCAGCTTGGACGGGACAGGGAGTGGAAAACTGTTTTTT
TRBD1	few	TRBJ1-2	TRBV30	CAWTLQGAAFGYTF	TGTGCCTGGACCCTCCAGGGGGCTGCATTTGGCTACACCTTC
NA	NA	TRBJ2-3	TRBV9	CASSLYGRADTQYF	TGTGCCAGCAGCCTCTATGGAAGGGCAGATACGCAGTATTTT
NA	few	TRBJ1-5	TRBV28	CASSLIWGANQPQHF	TGTGCCAGCAGTTTGATATGGGGGGCTAATCAGCCCCAGCATTTT
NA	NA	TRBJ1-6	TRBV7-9	CASSFGTAGNSPLHF	TGTGCCAGCAGCTTCGGGACTGCGGGGAATTCACCCCTCCACTTT
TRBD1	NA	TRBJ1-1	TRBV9	CASSADRGRVNTEAFF	TGTGCCAGCAGCGCCGACAGGGGGCGGGTGAACACTGAAGCTTTCTTT
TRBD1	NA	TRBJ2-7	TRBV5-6	CASSMTGIVHEQYF	TGTGCCAGCAGCATGACAGGGATCGTCCACGAGCAGTACTTC
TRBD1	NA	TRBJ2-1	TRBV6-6	CASRIGTGTEFF	TGTGCCAGCAGGATCGGGACAGGGACGGAGTTCTTC
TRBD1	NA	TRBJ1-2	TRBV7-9	CASSLNRGAYGYTF	TGTGCCAGCAGCTTAAACAGGGGGGCCTATGGCTACACCTTC
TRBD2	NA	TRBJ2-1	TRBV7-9	CASSLAPLAGGHNEQFF	TGTGCCAGCAGCTTAGCGCCACTAGCGGGGGGTCACAATGAGCAGTTCTTC
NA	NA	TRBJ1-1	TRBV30	CGWMRVNTEAFF	TGTGGGTGGATGAGAGTTAACACTGAAGCTTTCTTT
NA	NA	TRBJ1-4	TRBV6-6	CASSPGRSNEKLFF	TGTGCCAGCAGTCCGGGGAGGTCTAATGAAAAACTGTTTTTT
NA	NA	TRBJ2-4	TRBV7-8	CASSVQGGNIQYF	TGTGCCAGCAGTGTGCAGGGGGGGAACATTCAGTACTTC
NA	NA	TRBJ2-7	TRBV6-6	CASRPGTGTYEQYF	TGTGCCAGCAGGCCCGGGACGGGGACCTACGAGCAGTACTTC
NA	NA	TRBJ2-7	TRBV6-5	CASVKQGLLSYEQYF	TGTGCCAGCGTAAAACAGGGATTACTATCCTACGAGCAGTACTTC
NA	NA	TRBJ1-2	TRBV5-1	CASSLEVLGGSGYTF	TGCGCCAGCAGCTTGGAAGTTTTGGGGGGAAGTGGCTACACCTTC
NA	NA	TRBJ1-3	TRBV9	CASSFLGRQEANTIYF	TGTGCCAGCAGCTTCCTCGGCCGGCAGGAGGCTAACACCATATATTTT
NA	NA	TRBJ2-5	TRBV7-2	CASSRMGYQETQYF	TGTGCCAGCAGCCGTATGGGTTACCAAGAGACCCAGTACTTC
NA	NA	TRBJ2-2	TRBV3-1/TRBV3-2	CASSHQRVGDTGELFF	TGTGCCAGCAGCCATCAAAGGGTGGGAGACACCGGGGAGCTGTTTTTT
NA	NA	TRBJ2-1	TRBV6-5	CASSSPRGGWDEQFF	TGTGCCAGCAGTTCCCCCCGTGGGGGCTGGGATGAGCAGTTCTTC
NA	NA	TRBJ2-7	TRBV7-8	CASSLVSGSRGYEQYF	TGTGCCAGCAGCTTAGTGTCGGGGTCGCGTGGCTACGAGCAGTACTTC
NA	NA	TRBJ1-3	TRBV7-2	CASSLQGYNTIYF	TGTGCCAGCAGCTTACAAGGGTACAACACCATATATTTT
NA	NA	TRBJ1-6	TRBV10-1	CASRPNYRNSTYNSPLHF	TGCGCCAGCAGACCCAATTACAGAAACTCGACCTATAATTCACCCCTCCACTTT
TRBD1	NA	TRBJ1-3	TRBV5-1	CASSLGTGGLGNTIYF	TGCGCCAGCAGCCTCGGGACAGGGGGGCTCGGAAACACCATATATTTT
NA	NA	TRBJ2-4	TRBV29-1	CSVEGKGLAKNIQYF	TGCAGCGTTGAAGGAAAGGGACTAGCCAAAAACATTCAGTACTTC
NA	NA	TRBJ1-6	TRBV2	CASILTGSYNSPLHF	TGTGCCAGCATTCTGACAGGCTCCTATAATTCACCCCTCCACTTT
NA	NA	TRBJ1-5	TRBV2	CASSVVRVNQPQHF	TGTGCCAGCAGTGTCGTCAGGGTAAATCAGCCCCAGCATTTT
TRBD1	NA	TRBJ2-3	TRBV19	CASSLRASGQPWGTDTQYF	TGTGCCAGTAGTTTACGGGCCTCGGGACAGCCATGGGGCACAGATACGCAGTATTTT
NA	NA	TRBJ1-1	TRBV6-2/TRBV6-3	CASSRLSTEAFF	TGTGCCAGCAGTCGTCTAAGCACTGAAGCTTTCTTT
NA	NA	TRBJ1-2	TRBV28	CASMSHVSGYTF	TGTGCCAGCATGTCCCACGTTTCCGGCTACACCTTC
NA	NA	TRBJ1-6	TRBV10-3	CAISEEKESPLHF	TGTGCCATCAGTGAGGAGAAGGAATCACCCCTCCACTTT
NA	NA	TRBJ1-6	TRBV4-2	CASSQEAQGSNSPLHF	TGTGCCAGCAGCCAAGAGGCCCAGGGATCGAATTCACCCCTCCACTTT
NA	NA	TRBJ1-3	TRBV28	CASSLIGNTIYF	TGTGCCAGCAGTTTAATTGGAAACACCATATATTTT
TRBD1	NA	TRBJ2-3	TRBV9	CASSVDPGTGGDDTQYF	TGTGCCAGCAGCGTCGATCCCGGGACAGGGGGCGACGATACGCAGTATTTT
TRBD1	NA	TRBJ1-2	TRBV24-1	CATSEGGQRYF	TGTGCCACCAGTGAGGGGGGACAGAGGTATTTC